Presented here are 30 T cell receptor beta chains from one specimen sequenced in a study of graft-versus-host responses after intestinal transplantation. TCRdb keeps only in-frame clones here, not all; method: immunoSEQ multiplex PCR. The sample consists of around 18,000 clones, about four fifths of them appearing once. The sequencing used PBMCs, collected 14 days after transplant. The receptors derive from a human patient who received an intestinal transplant, so some T cells may come from the graft donor.

This rearrangement joins TRBV28 to TRBJ2-1; 15 nucleotides match TRBD2. V shed 5 bases and J 9 bases; nucleotides not matched to a gene: 8. Looked up from germline, CDR1 is MDHEN and CDR2 is SYDVKM. The CDR3 totals 16 residues. CDR3 sequence: CASSGQGLAGGSEQFF. The CDR3 DNA sequence: TGTGCCAGCAGTGGACAAGGACTAGCGGGAGGGTCTGAGCAGTTCTTC.

This clone was detected once. The V and J genes are TRBV2 and TRBJ2-3, with 7 bases lining up with TRBD2. Germline values: CDR1 SNHLY, CDR2 FYNNEI. The CDR3 spans 15 residues. The V gene end was trimmed by 2 bases and the J gene end by 5 bases; junction bases not matched to a gene: 7. The CDR3 spells CASSELWTSKDTQYF. CDR3 nucleotides: TGTGCCAGCAGTGAACTATGGACTAGTAAAGATACGCAGTATTTT.

J is TRBJ2-1 and V is TRBV30, with 8 bases identical to TRBD1. Germline values: CDR1 GTSNPN, CDR2 SVGIG (reference sequence). The CDR3 contains 14 residues. V lost 5 bases to trimming and J lost 2 bases; unmatched junction nucleotides: 5. The CDR3 region is CAWDTGGAYNEQFF. CDR3 nucleotides: TGTGCCTGGGATACAGGGGGAGCCTACAATGAGCAGTTCTTC.

The rearrangement joins TRBV27 to TRBJ2-7; D remains unclear. The CDR3 spans 12 residues. The germline V and J ends were trimmed by 8 bases and 5 bases, with 13 bases remaining between them. Germline V gene sequence: CDR1 MNHEY, CDR2 SMNVEV (reference sequence). The CDR3 region has the DNA TGTGCCAGCGGCTGGGCATCCCACGAGCAGTACTTC. It translates to CASGWASHEQYF.

The chain employs TRBV6-4 and TRBJ1-2; D gene ambiguous. The CDR3 is made up of 14 amino acids. V lost 4 bases, J lost 0 bases, and 9 bases lay in between. Germline assignment: CDR1 MRHNA and CDR2 SNTAGT. CDR3 DNA: TGTGCCAGCAGTGCCAGAGCTACTAACTATGGCTACACCTTC. It encodes CASSARATNYGYTF.

This clone was found a few times. The chain uses TRBV10-3 and TRBJ2-2; TRBD1 aligns across 7 bases. Germline V gene lookup returns CDR1 ENHRY and CDR2 SYGVKD. The CDR3 totals 12 residues. V shed 9 bases, J shed 7 bases, and the junction held 5 bases outside the gene matches. DNA of the CDR3: TGTGCCATAGAGAGACAGGGCGGGGAGCTGTTTTTT. It is translated as CAIERQGGELFF.

The genes are TRBV7-9 and TRBJ2-1, with D perhaps matching TRBD1 or TRBD2 (5 bases each). The germline V gene has CDR1 SEHNR and CDR2 FQNEAQ (reference sequence). The CDR3 is 13 residues long. Between the trimmed V and J ends, which lost 8 bases and 3 bases, there was a span of 11 bases. The DNA for the CDR3 is TGTGCCAGCGCGGGCAGGGTCTACAATGAGCAGTTCTTC. The encoded protein is CASAGRVYNEQFF.

The chain employs TRBV5-5 and TRBJ1-4, with TRBD1 identical over 9 bases. With V trimmed by 4 bases and J by 3 bases, 4 bases remained unmatched. Germline V CDR1 and CDR2: SGHKS, YYEKEE (reference sequence). This CDR3 is 15 amino acids long. DNA of the CDR3: TGTGCCAGCAGCCAAACAGGGGGCCCTAATGAAAAACTGTTTTTT. This codes for CASSQTGGPNEKLFF.

The chain carries TRBV7-2 and TRBJ2-7; D not certain. Trimming stripped 1 base from V and 10 bases from J, with 8 bases between. The CDR3 is 11 residues long. CDR1 SGHTA and CDR2 FQGNSA come from the germline V gene. The CDR3: CASSLGSHQYF. Written as DNA, the CDR3 is TGTGCCAGCAGCTTAGGTTCTCACCAGTACTTC.

This clone turned up a few times. The gene calls are TRBV5-6 and TRBJ1-2, with D uncertain. CDR3 length: 15 amino acids. Trimming left V 1 base short and J 5 bases short, with 15 bases between. Germline V gives CDR1 SGHDT, CDR2 YYEEEE. CDR3 sequence: CASSLSASSGYGYTF. The CDR3 DNA sequence: TGTGCCAGCAGCTTGTCGGCCAGTTCTGGGTATGGCTACACCTTC.

This chain connects TRBV6-1 to TRBJ1-1; D unclear. The CDR3 covers 15 residues. CDR1 and CDR2 from the germline V gene are MNHNS and SASEGT. Trimming pared 6 bases from V and 0 bases from J, leaving 14 bases between. CDR3: CASRKLVDMNTEAFF. In nucleotides, the CDR3 is TGTGCCAGCAGGAAATTAGTGGATATGAACACTGAAGCTTTCTTT.

The rearrangement joins TRBV5-1 to TRBJ2-3; D is possibly TRBD1 (5 bases). Trimming shortened V by 4 bases and J by 1 base, and 16 bases separated the two germline ends. CDR1 is SGHRS and CDR2 is YFSETQ in the germline V gene. The CDR3 runs 16 residues. CDR3 amino acids: CASSPALGVGTDTQYF. DNA for the CDR3: TGCGCCAGCAGCCCGGCGTTAGGGGTGGGCACAGATACGCAGTATTTT.

The chain is built from TRBV9 and TRBJ2-7; either TRBD1 or TRBD2 may fit D (5 bases each). V was cut by 0 bases and J by 4 bases, with 8 bases left in between. The CDR3 sequence is 13 residues long. The germline gives CDR1 SGDLS, CDR2 YYNGEE. CDR3 in DNA: TGTGCCAGCAGCGTAGGAGGGGAGTACGAGCAGTACTTC. This codes for CASSVGGEYEQYF. Full variable domain (remainder filled in from reference TRBV9 and TRBJ2-7): DSGVTQTPKHLITATGQRVTLRCSPRSGDLSVYWYQQSLDQGLQFLIQYYNGEERAKGNILERFSAQQFPDLHSELNLSSLELGDSALYFCASSVGGEYEQYFGPGTRLTVT.

V usage is TRBV19 and J usage is TRBJ1-2; 10 bases fit TRBD1. The CDR3 totals 18 residues. V lost 4 bases and J lost 3; bases outside the gene matches: 14. Germline CDR1 reads LNHDA; CDR2 reads SQIVND (reference sequence). The CDR3 spells CASSTSMTGGIKDYGYTF. CDR3 DNA: TGTGCCAGTAGTACATCGATGACAGGGGGCATAAAGGACTATGGCTACACCTTC.

This chain joins TRBV2 and TRBJ2-5; D perhaps matches TRBD1 (5 bases). This CDR3 is 13 amino acids long. Germline CDR1 and CDR2: SNHLY and FYNNEI. Trimming cost V 8 bases and J 7 bases, with 17 bases left between them. This chain's CDR3 is CASLILPQGTQYF. The CDR3 coding sequence is TGTGCCAGCCTCATCCTCCCTCAGGGGACCCAGTACTTC. The complete variable domain, with remaining parts taken from reference TRBV2 and TRBJ2-5, reads EPEVTQTPSHQVTQMGQEVILRCVPISNHLYFYWYRQILGQKVEFLVSFYNNEISEKSEIFDDQFSVERPDGSNFTLKIRSTKLEDSAMYFCASLILPQGTQYFGPGTRLLVL.

The table lists this clone with a few counts. The chain carries TRBV7-8 and TRBJ2-5, with D perhaps given as TRBD1 or TRBD2 (7 bases each). Per the germline V gene, CDR1 is SGHVS and CDR2 is FQNEAQ. The CDR3 length is 14 residues. The ends were cut back, 5 bases at V and 5 bases at J, with 15 bases in the middle. The CDR3 nucleotides are TGTGCCAGCAGCCCGTCCCAGGGGGGGGAGACCCAGTACTTC. This gives the protein CASSPSQGGETQYF.

The chain employs TRBV29-1 and TRBJ2-3; 12 bases line up with TRBD2. The length of the CDR3 is 16 residues. CDR1 and CDR2 from the germline V gene are SQVTM and ANQGSEA. The V gene end was trimmed by 4 bases and the J gene end by 2 bases; junction bases not matched to a gene: 7. This CDR3 is CSVVLTSGRATDTQYF. In nucleotides, the CDR3 is TGCAGCGTTGTACTGACTAGCGGGAGAGCCACAGATACGCAGTATTTT.

As regards this clone: The sample carries other DNA sequences with the same CDR3. The chain is built from TRBV21-1 and TRBJ2-2; TRBD2, the table's D call, lacks a check against the DNA. TRBV21-1 is labeled a pseudogene. The CDR3 sequence is 14 residues long. For the CDR3, the DNA is TGTGTTAGACTGGGGGGACCGAACACCGGGGAGCTGTTTTTT. Translated, it gives CVRLGGPNTGELFF.

The chain recombines TRBV6-5 with TRBJ1-1; D gene uncertain. The V and J ends lost 0 bases and 9 bases respectively, with 11 bases between them. In germline, CDR1 is MNHEY, CDR2 SVGAGI. The CDR3 has 13 residues. The CDR3 sequence is CASSYSTATQAFF. CDR3 sequence (DNA): TGTGCCAGCAGTTACTCGACGGCAACCCAAGCTTTCTTT.

The chain is built from TRBV5-4 and TRBJ1-2, with D possibly being TRBD1 (6 bases). This CDR3 has 15 residues. V gave up 5 bases and J gave up 6 bases, with 20 bases separating them. The V gene's germline CDR1 is SGHNT and CDR2 YYREEE (reference sequence). CDR3 protein: CASRLSLRGEDGYTF. The CDR3 region has the DNA TGTGCCAGCAGGTTATCCCTTAGGGGGGAGGATGGCTACACCTTC.

V is TRBV6-1 and J is TRBJ1-6; TRBD1 aligns across 10 bases. Losses at the gene ends were 6 bases for V and 7 bases for J; bases not matched to a gene: 6. The germline V gene encodes CDR1 MNHNS and CDR2 SASEGT. The length of the CDR3 is 15 residues. The CDR3 DNA reads as TGTGCCAGCAGCCGTGGGACAGGGGAAAATTCACCCCTCCACTTT. It translates to CASSRGTGENSPLHF.

The chain is built from TRBV5-1 and TRBJ2-2, with TRBD2 matching 9 bases. Per germline, CDR1 SGHRS and CDR2 YFSETQ. The junction had 0 bases not matched to a gene; V was cut back by 0 bases and J by 0 bases. This CDR3 has 16 amino acids. In nucleotides, the CDR3 is TGCGCCAGCAGCTTGGGACTAGCGGCGAACACCGGGGAGCTGTTTTTT. It encodes CASSLGLAANTGELFF.

This clone was counted between two and nine times. This chain joins TRBV6-6 and TRBJ2-2; 7 bases match TRBD1. The V segment lost 8 bases and the J segment 0 bases; nucleotides outside the gene matches: 6. The CDR3 runs to 15 residues. Germline CDR1 MNHNY, CDR2 SVGAGI (reference sequence). CDR3 nucleotides: TGTGCCAGCGTTCGGGACAGTACGAACACCGGGGAGCTGTTTTTT. This encodes CASVRDSTNTGELFF.

This chain joins TRBV7-8 and TRBJ2-2; D is undetermined. Germline CDR1 and CDR2: SGHVS and FQNEAQ. V gave up 6 bases and J gave up 6 bases, with 14 bases separating them. CDR3 length: 14 residues. The CDR3 DNA reads as TGTGCCAGCAGACAACACGAGTTCCCCGGGGAGCTGTTTTTT. Protein: CASRQHEFPGELFF.

This chain connects TRBV5-6 to TRBJ1-1, with D possibly being TRBD1 (5 bases). V gave up 1 base and J gave up 0 bases, with 10 bases separating them. The germline gives CDR1 SGHDT, CDR2 YYEEEE. There are 15 residues in the CDR3. The CDR3 nucleotides are TGTGCCAGCAGCTTGTTGACAGCCATGAACACTGAAGCTTTCTTT. It codes for CASSLLTAMNTEAFF.

The chain joins TRBV4-1 to TRBJ1-5; 9 nucleotides align to TRBD1. Germline V gene sequence: CDR1 MGHRA, CDR2 YSYEKL. Losses at the gene ends were 1 base for V and 5 bases for J; bases not matched to a gene: 0. CDR3 length: 14 residues. The CDR3 DNA is TGCGCCAGCAGCCAAGGACAGGGGGATCAGCCCCAGCATTTT. It codes for CASSQGQGDQPQHF.

This clone was found once. The DNA of the CDR3 is TGCGCCAGCAGCTATGGGACAGGGGGCGACGAGCAGTACTTC. Encoded protein: CASSYGTGGDEQYF. V and J are TRBV5-1 and TRBJ2-7; TRBD1 aligns across 12 bases. This CDR3 comprises 14 residues. V lost 3 bases to trimming and J lost 5 bases; unmatched junction nucleotides: 3. CDR1 SGHRS and CDR2 YFSETQ come from the germline V gene.

The chain links TRBV18 to TRBJ2-4; TRBD1 is a possible D gene (6 bases). The CDR3 contains 20 residues. Per germline, CDR1 KGHSH and CDR2 LQKENI. Trimming shortened V by 1 base and J by 2 bases, and 24 bases separated the two germline ends. The CDR3 sequence is CASSPLWGPRPGTPKNIQYF. For the CDR3, the DNA is TGTGCCAGCTCACCACTTTGGGGGCCCCGCCCAGGGACACCCAAAAACATTCAGTACTTC. Full variable domain (outside the CDR3, taken from reference TRBV18 and TRBJ2-4): NAGVMQNPRHLVRRRGQEARLRCSPMKGHSHVYWYRQLPEEGLKFMVYLQKENIIDESGMPKERFSAEFPKEGPSILRIQQVVRGDSAAYFCASSPLWGPRPGTPKNIQYFGAGTRLSVL.

The J gene is TRBJ2-5, the V gene TRBV5-1; the D gene is possibly TRBD1 (6 bases). V lost 7 bases and J 4 bases, leaving 8 bases between the germline ends. CDR3 length: 11 residues. Germline values: CDR1 SGHRS, CDR2 YFSETQ. The CDR3 bases are TGCGCCAGCTCACAGGGAGAGACCCAGTACTTC. Translated: CASSQGETQYF.

This chain joins TRBV5-1 and TRBJ1-1; D possibly corresponds to TRBD1 (5 bases). This CDR3 has 14 amino acids. V lost 4 bases, J lost 4 bases, and 14 bases lay in between. Germline CDR1 and CDR2: SGHRS and YFSETQ. CDR3 amino acids: CASSHPQGRTEAFF. CDR3 nucleotide sequence: TGCGCCAGCAGCCATCCTCAGGGTCGCACTGAAGCTTTCTTT.